This T cell receptor beta chain was obtained from a study of cytomegalovirus exposure and HLA in healthy donors. J gave up 2 bases and V 2 bases, and 13 bases lay outside the gene matches. This CDR3 is built from 19 residues. Germline V lookup: CDR1 SEHNR, CDR2 FQNEAQ (reference sequence). The PCR had 60 Vbeta and 13 Jbeta primers. This table comes from immunoSEQ multiplex PCR, and its TCRdb copy is limited to in-frame clones, with some not included. The data hold over 150,000 clones, with approximately 76% observed a single time. Sequencing input: PBMCs. The TCR originated in a man in his 60s in good health and CMV-seronegative. V and J are TRBV7-9 and TRBJ2-3; 10 nucleotides align to TRBD2. As DNA, the CDR3 is TGTGCCAGCAGCTTAACCAAAAGCGGGAGGGCCTGGAACACAGATACGCAGTATTTT. Protein product: CASSLTKSGRAWNTDTQYF.